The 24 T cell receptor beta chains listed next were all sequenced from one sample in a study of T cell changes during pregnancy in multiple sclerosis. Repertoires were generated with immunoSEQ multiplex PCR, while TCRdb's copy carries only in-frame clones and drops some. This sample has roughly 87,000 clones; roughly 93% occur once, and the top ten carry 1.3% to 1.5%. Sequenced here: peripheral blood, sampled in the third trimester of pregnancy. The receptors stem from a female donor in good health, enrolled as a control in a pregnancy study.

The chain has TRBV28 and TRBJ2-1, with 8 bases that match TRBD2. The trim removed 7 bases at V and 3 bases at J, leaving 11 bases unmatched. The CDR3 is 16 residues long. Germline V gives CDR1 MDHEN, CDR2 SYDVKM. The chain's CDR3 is CASTPGGHRYYNEQFF. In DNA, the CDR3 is TGTGCCAGCACCCCGGGGGGGCACAGGTACTACAATGAGCAGTTCTTC.

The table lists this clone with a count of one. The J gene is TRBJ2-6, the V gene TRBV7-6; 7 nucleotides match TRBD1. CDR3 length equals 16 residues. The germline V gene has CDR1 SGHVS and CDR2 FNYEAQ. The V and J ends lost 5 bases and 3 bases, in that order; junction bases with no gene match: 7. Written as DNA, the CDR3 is TGTGCCAGCAGCCCCGAGGGGGCGAGTGGGGCCAACGTCCTGACTTTC. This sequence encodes CASSPEGASGANVLTF.

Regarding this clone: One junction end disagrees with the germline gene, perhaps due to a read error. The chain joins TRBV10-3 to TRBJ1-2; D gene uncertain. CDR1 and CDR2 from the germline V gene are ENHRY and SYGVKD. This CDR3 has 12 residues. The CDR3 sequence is CAISESNSGYTF. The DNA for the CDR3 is TGTGCCATCAGTGAGTCGAACTCTGGCTACACCTTC.

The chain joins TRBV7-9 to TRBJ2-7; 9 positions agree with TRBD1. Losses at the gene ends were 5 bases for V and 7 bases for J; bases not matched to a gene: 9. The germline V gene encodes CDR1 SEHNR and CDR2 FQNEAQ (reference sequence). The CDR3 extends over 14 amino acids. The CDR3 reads CASSARDRAREQYF. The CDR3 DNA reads TGTGCCAGCAGCGCCCGGGACAGGGCTCGGGAGCAGTACTTC.

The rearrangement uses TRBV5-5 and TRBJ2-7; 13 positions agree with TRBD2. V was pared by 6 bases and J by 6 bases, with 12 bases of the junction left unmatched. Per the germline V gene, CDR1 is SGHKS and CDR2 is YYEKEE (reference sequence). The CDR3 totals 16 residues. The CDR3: CASTPARTSGSGEQYF. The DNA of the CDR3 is TGTGCCAGCACCCCAGCCCGGACTAGCGGGAGCGGCGAGCAGTACTTC.

The CDR3, as DNA: TGTGCCAGCAGCACCGGGCAGGGGGCCTACGAGCAGTACTTC. Residues: CASSTGQGAYEQYF. The chain joins TRBV7-6 to TRBJ2-7; 7 bases match TRBD1. CDR3 length: 14 amino acids. From germline, CDR1 is SGHVS and CDR2 FNYEAQ. V gave up 5 bases and J gave up 2 bases; unmatched junction bases: 6.

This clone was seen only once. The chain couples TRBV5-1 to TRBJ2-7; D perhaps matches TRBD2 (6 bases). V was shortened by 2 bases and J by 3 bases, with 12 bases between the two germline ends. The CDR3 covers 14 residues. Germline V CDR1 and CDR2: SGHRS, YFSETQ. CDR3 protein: CASSLAGGFYEQYF. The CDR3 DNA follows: TGCGCCAGCAGCTTAGCTGGGGGGTTCTACGAGCAGTACTTC.

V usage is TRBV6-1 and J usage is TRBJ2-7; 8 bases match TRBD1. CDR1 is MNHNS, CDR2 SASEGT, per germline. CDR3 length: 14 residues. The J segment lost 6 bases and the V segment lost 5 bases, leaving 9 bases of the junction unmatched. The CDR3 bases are TGTGCCAGCAGTCGCGACAGGGGTCGGGGCGAGCAGTACTTC. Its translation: CASSRDRGRGEQYF.

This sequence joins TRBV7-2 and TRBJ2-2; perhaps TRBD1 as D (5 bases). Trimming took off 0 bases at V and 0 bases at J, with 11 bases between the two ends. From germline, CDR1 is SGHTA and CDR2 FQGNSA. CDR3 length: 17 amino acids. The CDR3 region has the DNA TGTGCCAGCAGCTTAGCGCGTGGGGCGGCGAACACCGGGGAGCTGTTTTTT. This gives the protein CASSLARGAANTGELFF.

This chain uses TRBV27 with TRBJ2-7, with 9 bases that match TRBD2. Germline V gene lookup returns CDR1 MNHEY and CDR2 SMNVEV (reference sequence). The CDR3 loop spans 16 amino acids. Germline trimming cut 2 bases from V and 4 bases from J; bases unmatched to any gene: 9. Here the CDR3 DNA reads TGTGCCAGCAGTTTAAAGGGCATGCGGGAGGGTTACGAGCAGTACTTC. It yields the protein CASSLKGMREGYEQYF.

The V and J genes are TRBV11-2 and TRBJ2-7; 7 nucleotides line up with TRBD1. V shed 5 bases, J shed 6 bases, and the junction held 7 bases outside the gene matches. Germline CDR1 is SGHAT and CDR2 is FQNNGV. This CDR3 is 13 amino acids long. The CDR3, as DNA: TGTGCCAGCAGCCGCGACAGGGTAGGCGAGCAGTACTTC. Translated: CASSRDRVGEQYF.

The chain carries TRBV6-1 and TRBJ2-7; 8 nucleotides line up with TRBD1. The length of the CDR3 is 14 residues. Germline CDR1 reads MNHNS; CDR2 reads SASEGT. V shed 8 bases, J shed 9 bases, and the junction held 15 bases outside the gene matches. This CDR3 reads CASGPGQASTGQYF. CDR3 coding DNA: TGTGCCAGCGGACCGGGACAGGCCTCTACCGGGCAGTACTTC.

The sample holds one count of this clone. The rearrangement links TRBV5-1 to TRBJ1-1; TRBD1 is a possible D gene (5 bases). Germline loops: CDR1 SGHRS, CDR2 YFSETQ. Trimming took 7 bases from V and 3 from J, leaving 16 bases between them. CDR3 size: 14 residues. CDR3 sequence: CASHKAGGYTEAFF. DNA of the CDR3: TGCGCCAGCCATAAGGCGGGGGGATACACTGAAGCTTTCTTT.

This CDR3 is CASSLFPRTGGHEQYF. In DNA form, the CDR3 reads TGTGCCAGTAGTCTCTTCCCTCGGACAGGGGGCCACGAGCAGTACTTC. This chain connects TRBV19 to TRBJ2-7; TRBD1 aligns across 11 bases. The CDR3 is made up of 16 amino acids. Germline CDR1 reads LNHDA; CDR2 reads SQIVND (reference sequence). The J segment lost 5 bases and the V segment lost 5 bases, leaving 11 bases of the junction unmatched.

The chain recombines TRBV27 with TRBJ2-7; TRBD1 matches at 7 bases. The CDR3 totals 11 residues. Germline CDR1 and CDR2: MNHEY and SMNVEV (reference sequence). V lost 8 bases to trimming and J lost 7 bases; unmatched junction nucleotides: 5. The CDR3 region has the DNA TGTGCCAGCGTCCAGGGGGTGGAGCAGTACTTC. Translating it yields CASVQGVEQYF.

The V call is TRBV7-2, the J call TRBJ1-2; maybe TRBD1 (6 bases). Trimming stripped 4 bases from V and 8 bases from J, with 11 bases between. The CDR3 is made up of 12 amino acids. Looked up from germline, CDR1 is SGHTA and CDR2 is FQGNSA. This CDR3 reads CASSSRGWGYTF. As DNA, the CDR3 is TGTGCCAGCAGCTCGAGGGGGTGGGGCTACACCTTC. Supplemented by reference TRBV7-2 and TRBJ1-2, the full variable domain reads GAGVSQSPSNKVTEKGKDVELRCDPISGHTALYWYRQSLGQGLEFLIYFQGNSAPDKSGLPSDRFSAERTGGSVSTLTIQRTQQEDSAVYLCASSSRGWGYTFGSGTRLTVV.

CDR3 coding DNA: TGTGCCAGCAGGGCGACTAGCGGGACCTACAATGAGCAGTTCTTC. Translated: CASRATSGTYNEQFF. The chain combines TRBV2 with TRBJ2-1, with 11 bases lining up with TRBD2. The junction had 3 bases not matched to a gene; V was cut back by 6 bases and J by 2 bases. Per the germline V gene, CDR1 is SNHLY and CDR2 is FYNNEI. This CDR3 region has 15 residues.

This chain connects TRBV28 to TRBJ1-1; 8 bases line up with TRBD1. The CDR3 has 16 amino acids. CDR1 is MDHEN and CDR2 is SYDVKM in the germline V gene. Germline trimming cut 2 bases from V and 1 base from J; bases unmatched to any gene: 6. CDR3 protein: CASSLRQGYSNTEAFF. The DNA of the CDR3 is TGTGCCAGCAGTTTAAGACAGGGGTACTCGAACACTGAAGCTTTCTTT.

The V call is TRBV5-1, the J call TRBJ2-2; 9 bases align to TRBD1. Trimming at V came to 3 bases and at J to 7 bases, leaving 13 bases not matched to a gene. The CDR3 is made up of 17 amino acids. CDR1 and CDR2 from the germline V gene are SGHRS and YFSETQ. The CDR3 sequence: CASSSTSGDRDDGELFF. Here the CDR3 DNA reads TGCGCCAGCAGCTCGACCTCAGGGGACAGGGATGACGGGGAGCTGTTTTTT.

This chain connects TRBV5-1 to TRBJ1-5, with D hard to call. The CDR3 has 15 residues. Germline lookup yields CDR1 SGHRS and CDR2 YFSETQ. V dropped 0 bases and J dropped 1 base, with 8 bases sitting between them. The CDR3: CASSLDSRSNQPQHF. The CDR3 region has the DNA TGCGCCAGCAGCTTGGACAGCCGAAGCAATCAGCCCCAGCATTTT.

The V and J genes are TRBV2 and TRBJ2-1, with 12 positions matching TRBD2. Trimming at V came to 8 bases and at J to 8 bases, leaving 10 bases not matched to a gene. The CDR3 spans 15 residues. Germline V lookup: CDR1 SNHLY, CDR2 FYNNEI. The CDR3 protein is CASSRGLAGRYEQFF. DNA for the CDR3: TGTGCCAGCTCCCGCGGACTAGCGGGAAGGTATGAGCAGTTCTTC.

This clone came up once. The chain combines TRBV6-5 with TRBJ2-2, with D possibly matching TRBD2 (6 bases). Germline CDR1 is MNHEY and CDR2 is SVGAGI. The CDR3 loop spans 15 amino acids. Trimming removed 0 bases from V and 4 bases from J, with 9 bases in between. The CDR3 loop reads CASSYSRGGTGELFF. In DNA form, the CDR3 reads TGTGCCAGCAGTTACTCACGGGGAGGCACCGGGGAGCTGTTTTTT.

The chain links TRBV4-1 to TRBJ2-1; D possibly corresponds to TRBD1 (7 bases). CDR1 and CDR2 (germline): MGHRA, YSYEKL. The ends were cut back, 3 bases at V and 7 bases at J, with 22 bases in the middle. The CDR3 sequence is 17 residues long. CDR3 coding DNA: TGCGCCAGCAGCCACCCGGGGGAAACAGGGGTTCAGAATGAGCAGTTCTTC. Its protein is CASSHPGETGVQNEQFF.

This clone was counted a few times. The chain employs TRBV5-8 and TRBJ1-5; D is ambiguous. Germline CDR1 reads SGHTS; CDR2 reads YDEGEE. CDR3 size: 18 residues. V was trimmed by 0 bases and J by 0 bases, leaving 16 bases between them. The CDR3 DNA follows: TGTGCCAGCAGCTTGGATCGTTACTGGCAGGATAGCAATCAGCCCCAGCATTTT. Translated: CASSLDRYWQDSNQPQHF.